This paragraph covers one T cell receptor (beta chain) sequence. Measured with immunoSEQ multiplex PCR; TCRdb has only the in-frame clones, and not every one. The repertoire has about 77,000 clones, around 92% of them found once; the top ten carry 5.8%. CDR3 length: 16 amino acids. From germline, CDR1 is MDHEN and CDR2 SYDVKM. V shed 3 bases and J shed 1 base, with 13 bases lying between them. This entry is derived from a study of control samples from healthy donors and cancer patients. The J gene is TRBJ2-4, the V gene TRBV28; weak D call: TRBD2 (5 bases). Sequencing input: blood. This receptor was identified in a woman aged 55-69 years in good health. The chain's CDR3 is CASSFAPSGAKNIQYF. The CDR3 region has the DNA TGTGCCAGCAGTTTTGCCCCATCGGGGGCCAAAAACATTCAGTACTTC.